The present TCR beta chain was sequenced within a study of shared clonotypes between healthy human individuals. Findings of the study overall: Depth was large, yet rarefaction showed that sorted-subset sequencing was incomplete.

Generated by immunoSEQ multiplex PCR, the TCRdb table keeps only in-frame clones and is missing some. Here the sample spans around 2.5 million clones, approximately 94% being singletons. As for this clone: Its antigen is currently unknown.

The origin of this receptor is a man aged 18 to 30 in good health. Some clones in this sample may be carry-over from other donors' samples. Source material: naive CD4+ T cells from PBMCs. The subset: CD45RA+ positively selected.

The CDR3 DNA is TGTGCCAGCAGTTCCCCCACTGCAGGGATCTATGGCTACACCTTC. The encoded protein is CASSSPTAGIYGYTF. The chain combines TRBV27 with TRBJ1-2; weak D call: TRBD1 (5 bases). This CDR3 has 15 residues. The V gene lost 4 bases and the J gene lost 4 bases, with 16 bases spanning the gap. CDR1 MNHEY and CDR2 SMNVEV come from the germline V gene (reference sequence).